This TCR beta chain was found in a study of cytomegalovirus exposure and HLA in healthy donors. Whole-study context: The roughly 130 validation repertoires used the same platform as the 650 to 850 first-cohort repertoires, a later analysis reported. Regarding the study as a whole: Overall, approximately 150 TCR beta chains were annotated as cytomegalovirus-associated.

Method: immunoSEQ multiplex PCR; TCRdb's copy keeps in-frame clones and lacks some. The repertoire holds under 100,000 clones, with approximately 96% as singletons. Worth noting for this clone: Its specificity is not known.

The germline V gene has CDR1 SGHTA and CDR2 FQGNSA. Trimming removed 1 base at V and 2 bases at J, with 12 bases between. CDR3 size: 15 residues. The TCR sequence derives from a young woman in good health and CMV-seronegative. The rearrangement joins TRBV7-2 to TRBJ2-7; tentatively, D is TRBD2 (6 bases). The sequenced sample consisted of PBMCs. DNA of the CDR3: TGTGCCAGCAGCTTAGGAGTGGGAGGCCCCTACGAGCAGTACTTC. Translating it yields CASSLGVGGPYEQYF.